This TCR beta chain appears in the sequencing data of a study of OX40 agonist ivuxolimab in advanced cancers. Study-level background: The study treated patients with ivuxolimab, an agonistic anti-OX40 (CD134) antibody. While on treatment, patients had intravenous ivuxolimab at 0.01 to 10 mg/kg every 2 weeks.

Overall study results and limits: With doses of 0.1-3.0 mg/kg, partial responders showed among the lowest clonal expansion. At 0.1 to 3.0 mg/kg, clonal expansion of CD4+ and CD8+ blood T cells had occurred by week 6.

Sequencing was performed with immunoSEQ multiplex PCR; in TCRdb, only in-frame clones are kept and a portion is missing. The sample has under 90,000 clones, 85% to 90% seen once. There are 16 residues in the CDR3. The germline gives CDR1 MNHEY, CDR2 SMNVEV (reference sequence). J lost 6 bases, V lost 4 bases, and 9 bases had no gene match. For this clone: Its target is unknown.

The starting material was CD4+ or CD8+ T cells sorted from blood, obtained in a trial of the OX40 agonist ivuxolimab. The TCR comes from an adult with an advanced solid tumor such as melanoma, head and neck, liver or kidney cancer. V and J are TRBV27 and TRBJ2-5, with 12 bases lining up with TRBD2. This chain's CDR3 is CASSYYLAGGPKTQYF. The CDR3 DNA is TGTGCCAGCAGTTACTACCTAGCGGGGGGGCCCAAGACCCAGTACTTC.